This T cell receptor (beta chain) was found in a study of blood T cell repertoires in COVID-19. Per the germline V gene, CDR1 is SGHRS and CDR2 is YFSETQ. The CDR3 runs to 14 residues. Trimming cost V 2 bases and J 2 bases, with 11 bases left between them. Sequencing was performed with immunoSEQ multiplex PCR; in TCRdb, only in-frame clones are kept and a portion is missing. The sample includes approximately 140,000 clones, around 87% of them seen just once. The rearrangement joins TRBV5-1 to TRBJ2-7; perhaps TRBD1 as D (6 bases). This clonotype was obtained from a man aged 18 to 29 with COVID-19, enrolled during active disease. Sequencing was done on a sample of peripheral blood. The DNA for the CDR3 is TGCGCCAGCAGCTTTTGGACAGCCGCCTACGAGCAGTACTTC. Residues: CASSFWTAAYEQYF.